The 3 T cell receptor beta chains below were found in one sample sequenced in a study of blood T cell repertoires in COVID-19 (dated by TCRdb to the early 2020s). Library method: the immunoSEQ multiplex PCR assay. In TCRdb, the immuneACCESS table is reduced to in-frame sequences with V and J assigned. These tables do not hold every clone; where another copy was compared, an unresolved V gene accounts for under half, and the others remain unexplained. This sample is represented by 130,000 or so clones; just under 85% of them were singletons. Approximately 3% of the sample is in the top ten clones. Sequenced sample: PBMCs or T cells enriched from blood (not recorded which). Source of these receptors: a woman between 45 and 60 years old with acute COVID-19.

The rearrangement links TRBV9 to TRBJ2-1, with 8 bases that match TRBD2. CDR1 is SGDLS, CDR2 YYNGEE, per germline. V lost 4 bases to trimming and J lost 6 bases; unmatched junction nucleotides: 6. This CDR3 has 14 residues. The CDR3 nucleotides read TGTGCCAGCAGCACTGGCGGGGGGCCCAATGAGCAGTTCTTC. This codes for CASSTGGGPNEQFF.

The chain combines TRBV5-1 with TRBJ2-7; D not resolved. Trimming took off 0 bases at V and 6 bases at J, with 7 bases between the two ends. Germline CDR1 SGHRS, CDR2 YFSETQ. The CDR3 runs 12 residues. CDR3 DNA: TGCGCCAGCAGCTTGGGACTCGGCGAGCAGTACTTC. Translating gives CASSLGLGEQYF.

This clone was counted once. This chain connects TRBV3-1 (or the pseudogene TRBV3-2) to TRBJ2-1, with 12 bases identical to TRBD2. This CDR3 has 16 residues. CDR1 is LGHDT and CDR2 is YNNKEL in the germline V gene (reference sequence). V shed 4 bases and J 12 bases; nucleotides not matched to a gene: 13. CDR3 sequence (DNA): TGTGCCAGCAGCCGGGGACTAGCGGGCGGAATTGGTCGGCAGTTCTTC. It translates to CASSRGLAGGIGRQFF.